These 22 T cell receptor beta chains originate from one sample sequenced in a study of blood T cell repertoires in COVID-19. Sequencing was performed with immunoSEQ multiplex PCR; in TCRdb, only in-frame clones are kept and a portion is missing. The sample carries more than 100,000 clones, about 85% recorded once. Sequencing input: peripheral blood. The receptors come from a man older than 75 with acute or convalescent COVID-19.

The CDR3 DNA is TGTGCCAGTAGTATACCGGGACAGGTTAACTATGGCTACACCTTC. The encoded protein is CASSIPGQVNYGYTF. The chain employs TRBV19 and TRBJ1-2, with TRBD1 matching 8 bases. The germline V gene encodes CDR1 LNHDA and CDR2 SQIVND (reference sequence). Trimming at V came to 2 bases and at J to 1 base, leaving 3 bases not matched to a gene. The CDR3 sequence is 15 residues long.

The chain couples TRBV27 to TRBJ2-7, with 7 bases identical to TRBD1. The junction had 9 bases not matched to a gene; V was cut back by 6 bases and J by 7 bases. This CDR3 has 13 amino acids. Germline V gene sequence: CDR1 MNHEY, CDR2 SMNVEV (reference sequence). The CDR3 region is CASSQDRVGEQYF. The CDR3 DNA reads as TGTGCCAGCAGCCAAGACAGGGTGGGGGAGCAGTACTTC.

The CDR3 DNA reads as TGTGCTAGTGGTCTGGGGCGGCAAGAGACCCAGTACTTC. Protein product: CASGLGRQETQYF. The rearrangement uses TRBV12-5 and TRBJ2-5; perhaps TRBD1 as D (5 bases). V lost 5 bases, J lost 2 bases, and 9 bases lay in between. The V gene's germline CDR1 is LGHNT and CDR2 FRNRAP. The CDR3 runs to 13 residues.

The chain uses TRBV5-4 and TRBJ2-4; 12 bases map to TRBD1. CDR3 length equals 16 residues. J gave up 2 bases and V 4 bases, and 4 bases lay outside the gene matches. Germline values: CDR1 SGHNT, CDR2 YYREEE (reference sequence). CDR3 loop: CASSGGQGAPKNIQYF. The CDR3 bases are TGTGCCAGCAGCGGGGGACAGGGGGCGCCCAAAAACATTCAGTACTTC.

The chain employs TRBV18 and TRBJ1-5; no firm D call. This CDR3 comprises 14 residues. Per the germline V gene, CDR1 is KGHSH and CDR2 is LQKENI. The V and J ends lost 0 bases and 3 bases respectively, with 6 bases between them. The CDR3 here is CASSPPAANQPQHF. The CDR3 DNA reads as TGTGCCAGCTCACCACCGGCCGCCAATCAGCCCCAGCATTTT.

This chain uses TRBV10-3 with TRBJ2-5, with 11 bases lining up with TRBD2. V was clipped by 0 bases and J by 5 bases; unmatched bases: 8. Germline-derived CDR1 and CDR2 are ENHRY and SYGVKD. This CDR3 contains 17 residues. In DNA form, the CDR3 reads TGTGCCATCAGTGAGTCGACTGGGTCTAGCGGGAGGGAGACCCAGTACTTC. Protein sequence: CAISESTGSSGRETQYF.

CDR3 protein: CASSPRIGLMNTGELFF. DNA for the CDR3: TGTGCCAGCAGCCCCCGCATTGGGCTGATGAACACCGGGGAGCTGTTTTTT. The gene calls are TRBV7-9 and TRBJ2-2; no clear D gene. The ends were cut back, 5 bases at V and 1 base at J, with 17 bases in the middle. Germline CDR1 reads SEHNR; CDR2 reads FQNEAQ (reference sequence). This CDR3 is 17 amino acids long.

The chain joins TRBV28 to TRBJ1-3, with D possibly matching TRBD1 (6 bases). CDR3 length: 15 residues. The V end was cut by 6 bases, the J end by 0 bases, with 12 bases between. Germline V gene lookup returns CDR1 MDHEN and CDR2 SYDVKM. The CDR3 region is CASRKQGISGNTIYF. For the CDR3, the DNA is TGTGCCAGCAGGAAACAGGGAATCTCTGGAAACACCATATATTTT.

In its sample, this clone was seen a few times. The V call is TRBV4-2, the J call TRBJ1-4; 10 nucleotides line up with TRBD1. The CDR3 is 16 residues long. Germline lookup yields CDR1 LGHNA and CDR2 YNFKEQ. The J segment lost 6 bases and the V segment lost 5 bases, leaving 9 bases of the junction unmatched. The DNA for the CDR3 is TGTGCCAGCAGCATACCGCTCGGGACAGGGGATGAAAAACTGTTTTTT. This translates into CASSIPLGTGDEKLFF.

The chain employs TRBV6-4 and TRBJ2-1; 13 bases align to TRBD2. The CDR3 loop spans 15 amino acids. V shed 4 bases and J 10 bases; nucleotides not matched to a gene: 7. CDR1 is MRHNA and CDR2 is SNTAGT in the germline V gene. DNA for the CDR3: TGTGCCAGCAGTGCAGGGACTAGCGGGATTGGCGAGCAGTTCTTC. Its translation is CASSAGTSGIGEQFF.

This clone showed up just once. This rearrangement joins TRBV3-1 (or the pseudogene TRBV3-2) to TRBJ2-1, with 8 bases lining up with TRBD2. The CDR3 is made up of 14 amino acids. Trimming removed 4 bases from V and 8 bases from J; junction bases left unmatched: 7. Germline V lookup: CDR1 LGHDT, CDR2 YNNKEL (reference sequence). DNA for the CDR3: TGTGCCAGCAGCCTGGGACTAGTTTCCCATGAGCAGTTCTTC. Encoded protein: CASSLGLVSHEQFF.

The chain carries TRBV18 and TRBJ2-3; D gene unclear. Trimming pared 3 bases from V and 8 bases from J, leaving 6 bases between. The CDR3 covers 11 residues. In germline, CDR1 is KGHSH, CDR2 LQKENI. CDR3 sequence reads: CASSPSGTQYF. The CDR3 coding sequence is TGTGCCAGCTCACCCTCCGGTACGCAGTATTTT. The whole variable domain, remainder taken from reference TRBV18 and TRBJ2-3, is NAGVMQNPRHLVRRRGQEARLRCSPMKGHSHVYWYRQLPEEGLKFMVYLQKENIIDESGMPKERFSAEFPKEGPSILRIQQVVRGDSAAYFCASSPSGTQYFGPGTRLTVL.

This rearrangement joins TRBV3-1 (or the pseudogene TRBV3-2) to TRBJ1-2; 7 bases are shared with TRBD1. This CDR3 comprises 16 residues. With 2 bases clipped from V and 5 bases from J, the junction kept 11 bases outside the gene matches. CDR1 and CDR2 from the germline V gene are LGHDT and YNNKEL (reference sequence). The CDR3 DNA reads TGTGCCAGCAGCCAACCTGGGACAGACTCGCTTTATGGCTACACCTTC. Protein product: CASSQPGTDSLYGYTF.

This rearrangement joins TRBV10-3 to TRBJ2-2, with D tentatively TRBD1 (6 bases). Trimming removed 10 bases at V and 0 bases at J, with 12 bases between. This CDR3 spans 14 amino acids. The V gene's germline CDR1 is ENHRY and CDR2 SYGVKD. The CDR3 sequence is CATTGTPNTGELFF. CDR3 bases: TGTGCCACCACCGGGACACCGAACACCGGGGAGCTGTTTTTT.

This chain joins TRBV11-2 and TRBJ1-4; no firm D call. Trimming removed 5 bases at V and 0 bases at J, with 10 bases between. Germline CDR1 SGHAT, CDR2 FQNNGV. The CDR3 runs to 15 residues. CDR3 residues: CASSGRSATNEKLFF. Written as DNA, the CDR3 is TGTGCCAGCAGCGGCAGGTCAGCAACTAATGAAAAACTGTTTTTT. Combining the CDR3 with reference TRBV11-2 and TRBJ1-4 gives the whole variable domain EAGVAQSPRYKIIEKRQSVAFWCNPISGHATLYWYQQILGQGPKLLIQFQNNGVVDDSQLPKDRFSAERLKGVDSTLKIQPAKLEDSAVYLCASSGRSATNEKLFFGSGTQLSVL.

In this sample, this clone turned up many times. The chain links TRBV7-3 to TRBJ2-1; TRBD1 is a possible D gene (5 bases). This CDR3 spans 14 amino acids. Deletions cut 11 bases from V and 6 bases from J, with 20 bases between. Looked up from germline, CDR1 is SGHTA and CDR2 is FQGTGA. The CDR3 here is CASSQLGQGNEQFF. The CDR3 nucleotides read TGTGCCTCTTCGCAACTCGGCCAGGGCAATGAGCAGTTCTTC.

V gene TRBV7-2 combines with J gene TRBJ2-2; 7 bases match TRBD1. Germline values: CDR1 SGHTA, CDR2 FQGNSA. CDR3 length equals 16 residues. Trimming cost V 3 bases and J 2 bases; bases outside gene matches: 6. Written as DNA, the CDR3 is TGTGCCAGCAGCTTCTCCGGGACAGTCAACACCGGGGAGCTGTTTTTT. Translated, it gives CASSFSGTVNTGELFF.

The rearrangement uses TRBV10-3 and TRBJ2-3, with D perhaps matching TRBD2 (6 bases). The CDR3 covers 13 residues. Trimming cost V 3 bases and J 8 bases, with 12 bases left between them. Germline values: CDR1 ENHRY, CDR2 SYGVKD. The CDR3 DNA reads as TGTGCCATCAGTGACCTGGAGGGAGGTACGCAGTATTTT. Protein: CAISDLEGGTQYF.

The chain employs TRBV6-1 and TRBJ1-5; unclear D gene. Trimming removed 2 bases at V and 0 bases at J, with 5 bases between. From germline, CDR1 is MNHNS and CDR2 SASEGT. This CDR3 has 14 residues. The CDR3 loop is CASSEWHSNQPQHF. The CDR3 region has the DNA TGTGCCAGCAGTGAATGGCATAGCAATCAGCCCCAGCATTTT.

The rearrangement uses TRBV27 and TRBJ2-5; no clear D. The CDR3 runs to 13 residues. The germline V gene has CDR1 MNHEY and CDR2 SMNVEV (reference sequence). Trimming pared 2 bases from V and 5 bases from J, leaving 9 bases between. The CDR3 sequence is CASSLAPRETQYF. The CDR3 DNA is TGTGCCAGCAGTTTAGCCCCCAGGGAGACCCAGTACTTC.

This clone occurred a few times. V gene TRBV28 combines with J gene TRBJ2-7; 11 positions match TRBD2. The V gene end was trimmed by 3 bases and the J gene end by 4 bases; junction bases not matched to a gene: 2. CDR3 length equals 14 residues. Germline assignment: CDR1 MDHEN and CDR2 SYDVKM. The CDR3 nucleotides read TGTGCCAGCAGTTTTTCTAGCGGGAGGTACGAGCAGTACTTC. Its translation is CASSFSSGRYEQYF. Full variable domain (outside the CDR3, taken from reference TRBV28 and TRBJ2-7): DVKVTQSSRYLVKRTGEKVFLECVQDMDHENMFWYRQDPGLGLRLIYFSYDVKMKEKGDIPEGYSVSREKKERFSLILESASTNQTSMYLCASSFSSGRYEQYFGPGTRLTVT.

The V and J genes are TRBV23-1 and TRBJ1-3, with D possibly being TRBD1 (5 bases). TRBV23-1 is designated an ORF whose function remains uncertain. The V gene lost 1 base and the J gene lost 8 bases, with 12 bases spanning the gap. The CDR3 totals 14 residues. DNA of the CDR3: TGCGCCAGCAGTCAATTCGGGCAGGGTTACACCATATATTTT. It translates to CASSQFGQGYTIYF.